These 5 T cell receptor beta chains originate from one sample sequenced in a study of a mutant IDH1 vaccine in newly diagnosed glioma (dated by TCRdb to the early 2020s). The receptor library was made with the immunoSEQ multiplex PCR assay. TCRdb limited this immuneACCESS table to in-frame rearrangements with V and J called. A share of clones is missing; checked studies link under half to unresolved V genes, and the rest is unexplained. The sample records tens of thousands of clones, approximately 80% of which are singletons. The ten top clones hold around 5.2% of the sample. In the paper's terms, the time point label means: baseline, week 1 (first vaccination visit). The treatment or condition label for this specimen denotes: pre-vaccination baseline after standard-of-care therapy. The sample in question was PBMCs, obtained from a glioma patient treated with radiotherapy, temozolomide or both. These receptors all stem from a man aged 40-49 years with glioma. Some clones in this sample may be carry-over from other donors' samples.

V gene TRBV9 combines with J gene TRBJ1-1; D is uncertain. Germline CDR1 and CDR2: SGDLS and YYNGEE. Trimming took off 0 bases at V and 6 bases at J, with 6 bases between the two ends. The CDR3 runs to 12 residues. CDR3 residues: CASSVVYSEAFF. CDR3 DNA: TGTGCCAGCAGCGTAGTTTACTCTGAAGCTTTCTTT. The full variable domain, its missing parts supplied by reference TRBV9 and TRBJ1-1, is DSGVTQTPKHLITATGQRVTLRCSPRSGDLSVYWYQQSLDQGLQFLIQYYNGEERAKGNILERFSAQQFPDLHSELNLSSLELGDSALYFCASSVVYSEAFFGQGTRLTVV.

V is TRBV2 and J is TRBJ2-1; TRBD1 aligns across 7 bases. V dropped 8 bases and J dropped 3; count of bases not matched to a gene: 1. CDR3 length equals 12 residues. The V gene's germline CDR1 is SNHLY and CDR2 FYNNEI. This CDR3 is CASGTDYNEQFF. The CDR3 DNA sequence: TGTGCCAGCGGGACAGACTACAATGAGCAGTTCTTC. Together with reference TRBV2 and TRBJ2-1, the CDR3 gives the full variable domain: EPEVTQTPSHQVTQMGQEVILRCVPISNHLYFYWYRQILGQKVEFLVSFYNNEISEKSEIFDDQFSVERPDGSNFTLKIRSTKLEDSAMYFCASGTDYNEQFFGPGTRLTVL.

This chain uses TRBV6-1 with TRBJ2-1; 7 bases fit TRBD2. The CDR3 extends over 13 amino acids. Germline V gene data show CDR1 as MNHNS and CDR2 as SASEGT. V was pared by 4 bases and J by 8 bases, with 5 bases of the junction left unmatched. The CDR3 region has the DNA TGTGCCAGCAGTGCCCCAGGGAGGGATGAGCAGTTCTTC. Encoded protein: CASSAPGRDEQFF.

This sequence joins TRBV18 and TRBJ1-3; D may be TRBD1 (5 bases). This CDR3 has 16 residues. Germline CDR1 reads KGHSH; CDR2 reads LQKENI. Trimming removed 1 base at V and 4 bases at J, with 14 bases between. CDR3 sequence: CASSPRPGTPGNTIYF. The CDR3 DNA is TGTGCCAGCTCACCACGTCCAGGGACCCCCGGAAACACCATATATTTT.

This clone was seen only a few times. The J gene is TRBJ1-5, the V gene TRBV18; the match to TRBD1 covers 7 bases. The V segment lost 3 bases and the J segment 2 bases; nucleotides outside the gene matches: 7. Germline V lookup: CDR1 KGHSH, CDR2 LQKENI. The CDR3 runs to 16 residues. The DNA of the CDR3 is TGTGCCAGCTCACCCCCACAGGGGACGGGCAATCAGCCCCAGCATTTT. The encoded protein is CASSPPQGTGNQPQHF.